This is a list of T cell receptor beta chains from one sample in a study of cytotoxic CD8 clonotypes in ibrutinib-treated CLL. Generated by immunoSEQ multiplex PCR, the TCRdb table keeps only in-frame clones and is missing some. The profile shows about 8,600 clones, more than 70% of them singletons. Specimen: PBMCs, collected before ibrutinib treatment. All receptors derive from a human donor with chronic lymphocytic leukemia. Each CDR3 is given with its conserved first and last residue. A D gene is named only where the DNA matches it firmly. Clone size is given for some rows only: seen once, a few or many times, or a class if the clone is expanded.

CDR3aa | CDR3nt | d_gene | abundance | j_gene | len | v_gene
CASSLVAGTDEQYF | TGCGCCAGCAGCTTGGTCGCGGGCACGGACGAGCAGTACTTC | NA | NA | TRBJ2-7 | 14 | TRBV5-1
CASSRTQGGTQPQHF | TGTGCCAGCAGCCGGACACAGGGAGGCACGCAGCCCCAGCATTTT | NA | few | TRBJ1-5 | 15 | TRBV28
CASSLALTGGQETQYF | TGTGCCAGCAGCTTAGCCTTGACAGGGGGGCAAGAGACCCAGTACTTC | TRBD1 | NA | TRBJ2-5 | 16 | TRBV7-9
CASSFRFGSYNSPLHF | TGTGCCAGCAGCTTTCGCTTTGGCTCCTATAATTCACCCCTCCACTTT | NA | NA | TRBJ1-6 | 16 | TRBV14
CASSPTSGEYNEQFF | TGTGCCAGCAGTCCGACTAGCGGGGAATACAATGAGCAGTTCTTC | TRBD2 | few | TRBJ2-1 | 15 | TRBV2
CASSLERTDGYTF | TGCGCCAGCAGCTTGGAACGGACTGATGGCTACACCTTC | NA | NA | TRBJ1-2 | 13 | TRBV5-1
CASIGANTEAFF | TGTGCCTCAATTGGGGCTAACACTGAAGCTTTCTTT | NA | NA | TRBJ1-1 | 12 | TRBV27
CASSHGISYNEQFF | TGTGCCAGCAGCCACGGGATCTCCTACAATGAGCAGTTCTTC | NA | NA | TRBJ2-1 | 14 | TRBV11-3
CAWSPKQETQYF | TGTGCCTGGAGTCCGAAGCAGGAGACCCAGTACTTC | NA | once | TRBJ2-5 | 12 | TRBV30
CATSETSGSPDTQYF | TGTGCCACCAGTGAAACTAGCGGGAGCCCCGATACGCAGTATTTT | TRBD2 | NA | TRBJ2-3 | 15 | TRBV6-1
CASSLVADAFHEQFF | TGCGCCAGCAGCTTGGTAGCGGATGCCTTCCATGAGCAGTTCTTC | NA | NA | TRBJ2-1 | 15 | TRBV5-1
CASSQDTQGLTQYF | TGTGCCAGCAGCCAAGATACGCAGGGGCTTACGCAGTATTTT | NA | NA | TRBJ2-3 | 14 | TRBV14
CASSPLPGQGNQPQHF | TGTGCCAGCAGCCCTCTCCCCGGACAGGGCAATCAGCCCCAGCATTTT | TRBD1 | NA | TRBJ1-5 | 16 | TRBV7-8
CSVVARTLNGYTF | TGCAGCGTTGTAGCTAGGACGCTAAATGGCTACACCTTC | NA | few | TRBJ1-2 | 13 | TRBV29-1
CASSLAIAGANIQYF | TGCGCCAGCAGCTTGGCCATAGCGGGGGCAAACATTCAGTACTTC | TRBD2 | NA | TRBJ2-4 | 15 | TRBV5-1
CASTLRQGMTQYF | TGTGCCAGCACTCTCCGCCAGGGGATGACGCAGTATTTT | NA | NA | TRBJ2-3 | 13 | TRBV27
CASSQVGGSNNSPLHF | TGTGCCAGCAGCCAAGTTGGCGGGTCCAATAATTCACCCCTCCACTTT | NA | NA | TRBJ1-6 | 16 | TRBV4-2
CASGHRSAQETQYF | TGTGCCAGCGGGCATCGTAGCGCCCAAGAGACCCAGTACTTC | NA | few | TRBJ2-5 | 14 | TRBV6-6
CASSRDRAQYF | TGTGCCAGCAGTCGGGACAGGGCCCAGTATTTT | TRBD1 | NA | TRBJ2-3 | 11 | TRBV6-1
CASSVGHLSTDTQYF | TGTGCCAGCAGCGTAGGACACCTTAGCACAGATACGCAGTATTTT | NA | large | TRBJ2-3 | 15 | TRBV9
CASSQPGSTSYEQYF | TGCGCCAGCAGCCAACCCGGGAGTACTTCCTACGAGCAGTACTTC | NA | NA | TRBJ2-7 | 15 | TRBV4-1
CASSLRLGYGYTF | TGTGCCAGCAGCTTAAGACTCGGCTATGGCTACACCTTC | NA | few | TRBJ1-2 | 13 | TRBV7-8
CASHAGGLNTGELFF | TGTGCCAGCCACGCGGGGGGACTGAACACCGGGGAGCTGTTTTTT | TRBD2 | few | TRBJ2-2 | 15 | TRBV5-4
CASRTGRDPNQPQHF | TGTGCCAGTAGGACCGGGAGGGACCCCAATCAGCCCCAGCATTTT | NA | NA | TRBJ1-5 | 15 | TRBV19
CSVEGGANYGYTF | TGCAGCGTTGAGGGGGGAGCTAACTATGGCTACACCTTC | NA | NA | TRBJ1-2 | 13 | TRBV29-1
CASSLGQRTGELFF | TGTGCCAGCTCATTGGGACAGAGAACCGGGGAGCTGTTTTTT | TRBD1 | few | TRBJ2-2 | 14 | TRBV18
CASSLRDRGFHEQYF | TGTGCCAGCAGCCTCCGGGACAGGGGTTTCCACGAGCAGTACTTC | TRBD1 | NA | TRBJ2-7 | 15 | TRBV7-2
CASSARDASAEKLFF | TGTGCCAGCAGTGCACGGGACGCCTCTGCTGAAAAACTGTTTTTT | NA | NA | TRBJ1-4 | 15 | TRBV6-6
CASSGEGGAQPQHF | TGTGCCAGCAGTGGTGAGGGAGGGGCTCAGCCCCAGCATTTT | NA | NA | TRBJ1-5 | 14 | TRBV2
CASSILAGETDTQYF | TGTGCCAGCAGTATTCTAGCGGGAGAAACAGATACGCAGTATTTT | TRBD2 | NA | TRBJ2-3 | 15 | TRBV4-2
CASNRAGLNYEQYF | TGTGCTTCGAACCGTGCGGGGCTGAACTACGAGCAGTACTTC | NA | few | TRBJ2-7 | 14 | TRBV2
CATRQGTQPQHF | TGTGCCACCCGACAGGGTACTCAGCCCCAGCATTTT | TRBD1 | few | TRBJ1-5 | 12 | TRBV27
CATSREAEQGEQYF | TGTGCCACCAGCAGAGAAGCAGAACAAGGCGAGCAGTACTTC | NA | NA | TRBJ2-7 | 14 | TRBV15
CAWSVLGGTEAFF | TGTGCCTGGAGTGTACTCGGGGGCACTGAAGCTTTCTTT | NA | NA | TRBJ1-1 | 13 | TRBV30
CASWGGLRNTEAFF | TGTGCCTCTTGGGGGGGGCTCAGGAACACTGAAGCTTTCTTT | NA | few | TRBJ1-1 | 14 | TRBV19
CASSERDTEAFF | TGTGCCAGCAGTGAGAGAGACACTGAAGCTTTCTTT | NA | few | TRBJ1-1 | 12 | TRBV2
CASSPLTSGMSDTQYF | TGTGCCAGCAGTCCCCTAACTAGCGGGATGTCAGATACGCAGTATTTT | TRBD2 | NA | TRBJ2-3 | 16 | TRBV28
CASSDRETTEAFF | TGTGCCAGCAGTGACAGGGAAACCACTGAAGCTTTCTTT | NA | NA | TRBJ1-1 | 13 | TRBV6-1
CASSDILQGKDTQYF | TGTGCCAGCAGTGATATCTTACAGGGGAAAGATACGCAGTATTTT | TRBD1 | NA | TRBJ2-3 | 15 | TRBV6-1
CASSSAKTDTGELFF | TGTGCCAGCAGCTCCGCGAAAACCGACACCGGGGAGCTGTTTTTT | NA | NA | TRBJ2-2 | 15 | TRBV5-4
CSVEILDSGSTDTQYF | TGCAGCGTTGAAATCCTGGATAGCGGGAGCACAGATACGCAGTATTTT | TRBD2 | NA | TRBJ2-3 | 16 | TRBV29-1
CASSLDPDRSTGELFF | TGTGCCAGCAGCTTAGATCCGGATAGGTCCACCGGGGAGCTGTTTTTT | NA | few | TRBJ2-2 | 16 | TRBV7-2
CASSPAWNTEAFF | TGTGCCAGCAGTCCCGCCTGGAACACTGAAGCTTTCTTT | NA | NA | TRBJ1-1 | 13 | TRBV6-6
CASSFQGLNTEAFF | TGTGCCAGCAGCTTCCAGGGACTGAACACTGAAGCTTTCTTT | NA | NA | TRBJ1-1 | 14 | TRBV11-2
CASSDSTGVNTEAFF | TGCGCCAGCAGTGACTCGACAGGCGTGAACACTGAAGCTTTCTTT | NA | NA | TRBJ1-1 | 15 | TRBV10-1
CTSSLDMGPSSGNTIYF | TGCACCAGCAGCCTAGACATGGGTCCTAGCTCTGGAAACACCATATATTTT | NA | medium-sized | TRBJ1-3 | 17 | TRBV1
CASTKDRAIQPQHF | TGTGCCAGCACTAAGGACAGGGCGATTCAGCCCCAGCATTTT | TRBD1 | few | TRBJ1-5 | 14 | TRBV6-6
CASSQSGTNTDTQYF | TGCGCCAGCAGCCAATCCGGGACTAACACAGATACGCAGTATTTT | TRBD2 | few | TRBJ2-3 | 15 | TRBV4-1
CAWSVEDSLYEQYF | TGTGCCTGGAGTGTAGAGGACAGTCTCTACGAGCAGTACTTC | NA | NA | TRBJ2-7 | 14 | TRBV30